A selection of T cell receptor beta chains follows, all from one sample in a study of CD4 and CD8 cells across lung adenocarcinoma regions. One entry per CDR3 protein results from TCRdb running MiXCR on the PCR reads. The data hold 20,000 to 25,000 distinct CDR3 sequences, with under 65% observed a single time. The sequencing sample was made of CD4+ T cells from the center of a lung tumor. These receptor sequences come from a male donor with lung adenocarcinoma. The CD4 and CD8 labels of this study may be unreliable. The CDR3 runs from the conserved cysteine through the conserved F or W. Fields, in order: clone size, D gene, V gene, J gene, CDR3 protein, CDR3 DNA. The D gene is left open where the match is weak. Not every row has a clone size; where given, it reads once, few, many or a size class.

.,.,TRBV27,TRBJ2-2,CASSRYTGELFF,TGTGCCAGCAGTCGATACACCGGGGAGCTGTTTTTT
.,TRBD1,TRBV24-1,TRBJ2-4,CATGQGSKDTQYF,TGTGCCACCGGACAGGGCAGCAAAGATACGCAGTACTTC
.,.,TRBV27,TRBJ2-2,CASNTFGTGITGALYF,.
.,TRBD2,TRBV27,TRBJ2-3,CASSPGRLACGKETQYF,TGTGCCAGCAGTCCTGGCCGACTAGCTTGTGGGAAAGAGACGCAGTATTTT
.,.,TRBV6-1,TRBJ2-5,CAGGEGSRDQETQYF,TGTGCCGGGGGTGAAGGTAGCCGGGACCAAGAGACCCAGTACTTC
.,.,TRBV10-3,TRBJ2-3,CATLTGLSTEAQYF,TGTGCCACCTTGACGGGCCTAAGCACCGAGGCGCAGTATTTT
.,.,TRBV6-1,TRBJ2-3,CASKRGGGTFATDTQYF,TGTGCCAGCAAGAGGGGGGGGGGGACCTTTGCCACAGATACGCAGTATTTC
.,.,TRBV27,TRBJ2-5,CASSPGRGGCGQDTQYF,TGTGCCAGCAGTCCGGGCCGAGGAGGTTGTGGCCAAGATACGCAGTACTTT
.,.,TRBV25-1,TRBJ2-3,CASSEFKGGSYNEQYF,TGTGCCAGCAGTGAATTTAAGGGGGGCTCCTACAATGAGCAGTATTTT
.,.,TRBV6-1,TRBJ1-1,CASRFWNTEAFF,TGTGCCAGCAGATTTTGGAACACTGAAGCTTTCTTT
.,.,TRBV10-3,TRBJ2-2,CALRLQSVITGEQFF,TGTGCCCTGAGACTCCAGTCTGTGATTACCGGGGAGCAGTTTTTT
many,.,TRBV15,TRBJ2-1,CATRAARGLGRNEQFF,TGTGCCACCAGAGCGGCGCGGGGCCTCGGGCGAAATGAGCAGTTCTTC
.,TRBD2,TRBV14,TRBJ2-3,CARSGASGRETQYF,TGTGCGAGGAGCGGGGCTAGCGGGAGAGAGACGCAGTATTTC
.,.,TRBV6-1,TRBJ2-1,CASRDALTDAQFF,TGTGCCAGCAGGGACGCCCTTACAGATGCGCAGTTCTTC
.,.,TRBV6-5,TRBJ2-2,CASRLQSGSPGELFF,TGTGCCAGCAGACTCCAGTCTGGGAGCCCAGGGGAGCTGTTTTTT
few,TRBD2,TRBV3-1,TRBJ2-1,CASSHTKAREARKQFF,TGTGCCAGCAGCCACACCAAGGCCCGGGAGGCCCGAAAGCAGTTCTTC
.,.,TRBV27,TRBJ2-3,CASLQAVSTGAQYF,TGTGCCAGCCTCCAGGCTGTGAGCACAGGTGCGCAGTATTTT
.,TRBD2,TRBV6-1,TRBJ2-3,CASSRGREGRNYF,TGTGCCAGCAGCCGGGGGCGGGAGGGCCGCAATTATTTC
few,.,TRBV30,TRBJ2-7,CAWTDRTGANIVGTSLSYEQYF,TGTGCCTGGACCGACCGGACAGGGGCCAACATTGTGGGGACTAGTCTCTCCTACGAGCAGTACTTC
.,.,TRBV6-1,TRBJ2-3,CASRLSSSTDAQFF,TGTGCCAGCCGCCTCTCTTCTAGCACAGATGCGCAGTTCTTT
.,.,TRBV27,TRBJ1-1,CASSSPAQTAEAFF,TGTGCCAGCAGTTCTCCTGCCCAGACAGCTGAAGCTTTCTTT
.,TRBD2,TRBV3-1,TRBJ2-3,CASSPLAGVTDTQYF,TGTGCCAGCAGTCCACTAGCGGGAGTCACAGATACGCAGTATTTT
.,TRBD1,TRBV20-1,TRBJ2-3,CSAPGQDNTDTQYF,TGCAGTGCTCCGGGACAGGATAACACAGATACGCAGTATTTT
few,.,TRBV10-2,TRBJ2-3,CASRGLTSDTQYF,TGCGCCAGCAGAGGACTAACCTCAGATACGCAGTATTTT
many,.,TRBV6-1,TRBJ2-7,CASSARRAFPYEQYF,TGTGCCAGCAGTGCCCGACGAGCGTTCCCCTACGAGCAGTACTTC
many,.,TRBV10-1,TRBJ2-2,CASSDEGSNTGELFF,TGCGCCAGCAGTGACGAGGGGTCGAACACCGGGGAGCTGTTTTTT
few,.,TRBV23-1,TRBJ2-7,CASSCRDGSYEQYF,TGCGCCAGCAGTTGCCGGGACGGTTCCTACGAGCAGTACTTC
many,TRBD2,TRBV6-1,TRBJ2-7,CASSPSGSGSYEQYF,TGTGCCAGCAGCCCTAGCGGGAGTGGGTCCTACGAGCAGTACTTC
.,TRBD1,TRBV7-2,TRBJ2-1,CASSSSGGTGYNEQFF,TGTGCCAGCAGCTCATCGGGCGGGACAGGCTACAATGAGCAGTTCTTC
few,.,TRBV3-1,TRBJ2-2,CASRAPANTGELFF,TGTGCCAGCAGGGCCCCAGCGAACACCGGGGAGCTGTTTTTT
few,.,TRBV6-2/TRBV6-3,TRBJ2-1,CASSYLDSSYSEQFF,TGTGCCAGCAGTTATTTAGACTCCTCCTACAGTGAGCAGTTCTTC
.,TRBD1,TRBV5-1,TRBJ2-4,CASSFDRAQNIQYF,TGCGCCAGCAGCTTCGACAGGGCCCAAAACATTCAGTACTTC
.,.,TRBV12-3/TRBV12-4,TRBJ2-2,CASSHPGASSGELFF,TGTGCCAGCAGTCACCCCGGGGCTTCTTCCGGGGAGCTGTTTTTT
.,TRBD2,TRBV6-5,TRBJ2-1,CASSSGLAGGWNEQFF,TGTGCCAGCAGTTCGGGACTAGCGGGAGGATGGAATGAGCAGTTCTTC
.,.,TRBV6-1,TRBJ2-2,CASSLQSGSTGELFF,TGTGCCAGCAGCCTCCAGTCCGGAAGTACCGGGGAGCTGTTTTTT
.,TRBD1,TRBV5-1,TRBJ1-4,CASSRRQGSTGDEKLFF,TGCGCCAGCAGCCGCAGACAGGGGTCGACCGGGGACGAAAAACTGTTTTTT
many,TRBD2,TRBV12-3/TRBV12-4,TRBJ2-2,CASRPAGATGELFF,TGTGCCAGCAGGCCAGCGGGAGCCACCGGGGAGCTGTTTTTT
.,TRBD2,TRBV6-4,TRBJ2-1,CASSPGTSGSNEQFF,TGTGCCAGCAGTCCTGGGACTAGCGGGAGCAATGAGCAGTTCTTC
.,.,TRBV10-3,TRBJ2-3,CARGHGEGDKETQYF,TGTGCCAGGGGTCACGGGGAAGGGGACAAAGAGACCCAGTACTTT
.,.,TRBV10-3,TRBJ2-4,CPGTGRGAKNTQYF,TGCCCCGGCACGGGGCGGGGAGCCAAAAACACGCAGTACTTT
.,.,TRBV6-5,TRBJ2-1,CASTWAYYREQFF,TGTGCCAGCACTTGGGCGTATTACAGGGAGCAGTTTTTC
.,TRBD2,TRBV10-3,TRBJ2-7,CAAGGGGRGQETQYF,TGTGCCGCGGGGGGCGGGGGCCGTGGCCAAGAGACGCAGTACTTC
many,TRBD2,TRBV6-1,TRBJ2-1,CASSRLAGADEQFF,TGTGCCAGCAGCCGACTAGCGGGAGCGGATGAGCAGTTCTTC
few,TRBD2,TRBV7-3,TRBJ2-2,CASSTSGSWTGELFF,TGTGCCAGCAGCACTAGCGGGAGTTGGACCGGGGAGCTGTTTTTT
many,.,TRBV10-2,TRBJ2-1,CASSGPTGQFF,TGCGCCAGCAGTGGTCCGACGGGGCAGTTCTTC
.,.,TRBV5-8,TRBJ2-4,CASSSLDMQYF,TGTGCCAGCAGCTCCCTAGACATGCAGTATTTC
.,.,TRBV6-1,TRBJ1-3,CASSDISMGAIYF,TGTGCCAGCAGTGATATTAGCATGGGGGCCATATATTTT
.,.,TRBV10-3,TRBJ2-3,CVLGLQSGSTGTQFF,TGTGTCCTCGGACTCCAGTCTGGGAGTACAGGGACGCAGTTTTTT
many,.,TRBV27,TRBJ1-4,CASSIAGQTNEKLFF,TGTGCCAGCAGTATTGCGGGACAAACTAATGAAAAACTGTTTTTT
many,.,TRBV5-1,TRBJ2-7,CASSLGGNSYEQYF,TGCGCCAGCAGCTTGGGGGGCAATTCCTACGAGCAGTACTTC
.,.,TRBV6-1,TRBJ2-2,CASSLFSSVDELFF,TGTGCCAGCAGTCTCTTTTCTAGCGTCGATGAGCTGTTTTTT
few,.,TRBV6-5,TRBJ1-6,CASSLRVGALHF,TGTGCCAGCAGTTTGAGGGTTGGGGCCCTCCACTTT
.,.,TRBV6-5,TRBJ2-2,CASRLQSGSPGTLFF,TGTGCCAGCAGACTCCAGTCCGGAAGTCCCGGGACGCTGTTTTTT
many,.,TRBV7-6,TRBJ2-5,CASSLDSQETQYF,TGTGCCAGCAGCTTAGACAGCCAAGAGACCCAGTACTTC
.,TRBD1,TRBV6-5,TRBJ1-2,CASSYSLGGKGYTF,TGTGCCAGCAGTTACTCTCTAGGGGGCAAGGGCTACACCTTC
.,.,TRBV10-2,TRBJ2-3,CASEPPYTDTQYF,TGCGCCAGCGAACCGCCTTACACAGATACGCAGTATTTT
.,.,TRBV7-6,TRBJ2-3,CASSLVLGQAAQHTQYF,TGTGCCAGCAGCTTAGTCTTAGGGCAGGCTGCACAGCATACGCAGTATTTT